This TCR beta chain was sequenced in a study of blood T cell repertoires in COVID-19. About the research overall: Researchers got acute and convalescent COVID-19 samples from the United States, Italy and Spain. In each case, the material was cDNA or gDNA derived from T cells, B-cell-depleted T cells, or PBMCs.

Followed over time, Seattle patients had been enrolled while infection was active. Only in-frame clones appear in the TCRdb table, and some are missing; sequencing was by immunoSEQ multiplex PCR. The table has 80,000 or so clones, 80% to 90% seen once. The V gene lost 2 bases and the J gene lost 4 bases, with 11 bases spanning the gap. The CDR3 is made up of 14 amino acids. Per germline, CDR1 SNHLY and CDR2 FYNNEI. The sequenced sample consisted of peripheral blood. This TCR derives from a man in his 60s with COVID-19, enrolled during active disease. The chain recombines TRBV2 with TRBJ1-1; no clear D gene. The CDR3 protein is CASSEYGGGTEAFF. CDR3 DNA sequence: TGTGCCAGCAGTGAATATGGCGGAGGCACTGAAGCTTTCTTT.